This T cell receptor (beta chain) was recorded in a study of CD8+CD57+ T cells in acquired aplastic anemia. As for the study in general: Each DNA sample taken from sorted CD4+ and CD8+ cells came to approximately 3.2 ug on average.

General study findings and limits: Patients and controls shared some 30 CD8+ CDR3 sequences, highly expressed in patients.

Germline assignment: CDR1 MNHEY and CDR2 SMNVEV (reference sequence). V lost 10 bases and J 2 bases, leaving 15 bases between the germline ends. This CDR3 spans 14 amino acids. This clonotype was seen a few times. The antigen remains undetermined. TCR beta VDJ combinations and CDR3 sequences were profiled from genomic DNA. Each CDR3 protein gets one entry after TCRdb re-called the reads with MiXCR. The sample lists about 160,000 distinct CDR3 sequences; 40% to 60% were seen once. Patients chosen for sequencing had CD8+CD57+ cells that had expanded, as shown by flow cytometry. The sequenced sample consisted of sorted CD4+, CD8+, or CD8+CD57+ T cells (not recorded which) from PBMCs. The chain employs TRBV27 and TRBJ2-1; TRBD2 is a possible D gene (5 bases). The TCR originated in a human donor with aplastic anemia. The CDR3 DNA reads TGTGCCACCAAGGGAGCCGCCCCCTACAATGAGCAGTTCTTC. It is translated as CATKGAAPYNEQFF.